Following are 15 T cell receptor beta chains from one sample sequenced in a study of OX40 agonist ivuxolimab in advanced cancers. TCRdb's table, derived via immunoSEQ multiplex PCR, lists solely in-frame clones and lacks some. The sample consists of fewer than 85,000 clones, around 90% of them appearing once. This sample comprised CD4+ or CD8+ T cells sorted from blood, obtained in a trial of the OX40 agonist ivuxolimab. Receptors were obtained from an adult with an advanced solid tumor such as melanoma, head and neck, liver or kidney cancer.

DNA of the CDR3: TGTGCCAGCAGCTTGGGGGGGGAGTACAATGAGCAGTTCTTC. It encodes CASSLGGEYNEQFF. The genes are TRBV11-3 and TRBJ2-1; 7 bases map to TRBD2. Germline assignment: CDR1 SGHNT and CDR2 YENEEA. The CDR3 is 14 residues long. Trimming cost V 3 bases and J 4 bases; bases outside gene matches: 3.

The CDR3 DNA is TGTGCCAGCAGTCGTCGTTCCTACGAGCAGTACTTC. Its translation is CASSRRSYEQYF. The chain joins TRBV2 to TRBJ2-7; D remains ambiguous. V lost 5 bases to trimming and J lost 1 base, with 6 bases between them. In germline, CDR1 is SNHLY, CDR2 FYNNEI. The CDR3 is 12 residues long.

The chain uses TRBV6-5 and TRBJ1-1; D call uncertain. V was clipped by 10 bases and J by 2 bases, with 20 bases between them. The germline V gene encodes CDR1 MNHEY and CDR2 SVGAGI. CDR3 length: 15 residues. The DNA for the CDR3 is TGTGCCACCATTCAAGATCGGCTTAGAAACACTGAAGCTTTCTTT. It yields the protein CATIQDRLRNTEAFF.

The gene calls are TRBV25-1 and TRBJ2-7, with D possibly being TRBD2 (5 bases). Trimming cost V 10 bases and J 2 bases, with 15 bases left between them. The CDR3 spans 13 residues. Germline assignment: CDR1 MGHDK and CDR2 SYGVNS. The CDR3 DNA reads TGTGCCACCATGCGGGCACCGCCCTACGAGCAGTACTTC. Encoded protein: CATMRAPPYEQYF.

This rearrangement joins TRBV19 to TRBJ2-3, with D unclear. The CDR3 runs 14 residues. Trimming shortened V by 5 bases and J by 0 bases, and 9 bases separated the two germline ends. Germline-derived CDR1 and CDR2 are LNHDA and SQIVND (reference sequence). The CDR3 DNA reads TGTGCCAGTAGTTTCACCATGAGCACAGATACGCAGTATTTT. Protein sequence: CASSFTMSTDTQYF. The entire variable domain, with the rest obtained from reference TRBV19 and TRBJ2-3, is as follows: DGGITQSPKYLFRKEGQNVTLSCEQNLNHDAMYWYRQDPGQGLRLIYYSQIVNDFQKGDIAEGYSVSREKKESFPLTVTSAQKNPTAFYLCASSFTMSTDTQYFGPGTRLTVL.

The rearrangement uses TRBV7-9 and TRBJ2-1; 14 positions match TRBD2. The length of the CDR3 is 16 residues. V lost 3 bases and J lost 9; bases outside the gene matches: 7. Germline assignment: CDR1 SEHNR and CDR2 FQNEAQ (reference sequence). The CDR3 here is CASSFRLAGGPGEQFF. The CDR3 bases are TGTGCCAGCAGCTTCAGACTAGCGGGAGGGCCGGGTGAGCAGTTCTTC.

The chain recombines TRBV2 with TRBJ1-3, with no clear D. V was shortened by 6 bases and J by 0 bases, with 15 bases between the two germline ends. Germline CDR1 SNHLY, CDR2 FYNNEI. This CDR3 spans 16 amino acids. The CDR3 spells CASSQGGTSSGNTIYF. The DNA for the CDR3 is TGTGCCAGCAGCCAAGGCGGTACATCCTCTGGAAACACCATATATTTT.

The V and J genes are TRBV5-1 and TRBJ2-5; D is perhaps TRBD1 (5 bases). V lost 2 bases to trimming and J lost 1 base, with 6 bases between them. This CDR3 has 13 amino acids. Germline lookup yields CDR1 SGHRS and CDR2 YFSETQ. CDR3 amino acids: CASSFRAQETQYF. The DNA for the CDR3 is TGCGCCAGCAGCTTCAGGGCCCAAGAGACCCAGTACTTC.

The CDR3 DNA reads TGTGCCAGCAGCCCGGACAGGGGGCGGGCTGGCTACACCTTC. Protein sequence: CASSPDRGRAGYTF. The gene calls are TRBV14 and TRBJ1-2; the match to TRBD1 covers 11 bases. The CDR3 extends over 14 amino acids. The J segment lost 7 bases and the V segment lost 4 bases, leaving 5 bases of the junction unmatched. Germline V CDR1 and CDR2: SGHDN, FVKESK.

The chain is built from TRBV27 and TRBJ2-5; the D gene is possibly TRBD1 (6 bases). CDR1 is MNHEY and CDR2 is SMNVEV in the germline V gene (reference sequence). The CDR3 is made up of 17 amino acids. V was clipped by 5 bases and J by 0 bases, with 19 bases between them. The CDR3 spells CASSAKRTGSDQETQYF. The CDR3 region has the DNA TGTGCCAGCAGTGCTAAACGAACAGGGTCTGACCAAGAGACCCAGTACTTC.

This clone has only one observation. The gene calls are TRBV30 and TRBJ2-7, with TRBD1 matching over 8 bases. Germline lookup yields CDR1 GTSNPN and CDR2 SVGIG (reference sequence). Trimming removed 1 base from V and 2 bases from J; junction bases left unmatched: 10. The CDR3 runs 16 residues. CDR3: CAWSGSHGTGAYEQYF. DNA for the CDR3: TGTGCCTGGAGTGGGTCCCACGGGACAGGTGCCTACGAGCAGTACTTC.

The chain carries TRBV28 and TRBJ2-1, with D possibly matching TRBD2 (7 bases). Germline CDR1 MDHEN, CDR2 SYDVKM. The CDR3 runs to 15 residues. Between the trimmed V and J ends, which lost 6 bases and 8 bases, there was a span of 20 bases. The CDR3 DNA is TGTGCCAGCAGCAAATTCGGGACGGGGGGCCATGAGCAGTTCTTC. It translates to CASSKFGTGGHEQFF.

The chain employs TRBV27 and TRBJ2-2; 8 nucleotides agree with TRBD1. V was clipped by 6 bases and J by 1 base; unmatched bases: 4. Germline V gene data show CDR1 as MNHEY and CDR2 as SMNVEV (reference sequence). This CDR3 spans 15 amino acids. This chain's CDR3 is CASRTTGGNTGELFF. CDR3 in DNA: TGTGCCAGCAGAACCACAGGGGGGAACACCGGGGAGCTGTTTTTT.

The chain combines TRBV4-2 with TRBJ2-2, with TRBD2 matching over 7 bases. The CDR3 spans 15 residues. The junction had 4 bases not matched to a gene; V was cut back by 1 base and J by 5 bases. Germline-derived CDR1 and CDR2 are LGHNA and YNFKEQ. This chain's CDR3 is CASSQGLARTGELFF. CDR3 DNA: TGTGCCAGCAGCCAAGGACTAGCCCGTACCGGGGAGCTGTTTTTT.

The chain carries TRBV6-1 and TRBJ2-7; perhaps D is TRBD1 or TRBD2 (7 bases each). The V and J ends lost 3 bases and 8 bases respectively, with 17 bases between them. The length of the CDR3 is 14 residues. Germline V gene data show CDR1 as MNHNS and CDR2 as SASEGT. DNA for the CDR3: TGTGCCAGCAGTGAGGGGACAGCTAGCGGTAAGCAGTACTTC. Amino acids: CASSEGTASGKQYF.